Listed here are 26 T cell receptor beta chains from one sample, sequenced in a study of blood T cell repertoires in COVID-19. Repertoires were generated with immunoSEQ multiplex PCR, while TCRdb's copy carries only in-frame clones and drops some. This sample has over 95,000 clones, with 70% to 85% found just once. Source material: peripheral blood. These receptors came from a woman aged 55-69 years with acute or convalescent COVID-19.

The chain has TRBV19 and TRBJ1-2; a weak D match, TRBD1 (5 bases). The CDR3 loop spans 15 amino acids. Trimming cost V 1 base and J 6 bases, with 15 bases left between them. Germline loops: CDR1 LNHDA, CDR2 SQIVND (reference sequence). The CDR3 sequence: CASSIVRGGTDGYTF. The CDR3 DNA sequence: TGTGCCAGTAGTATAGTAAGGGGAGGTACGGATGGCTACACCTTC.

The J gene is TRBJ1-3, the V gene TRBV7-9, with 8 bases lining up with TRBD1. The germline V gene has CDR1 SEHNR and CDR2 FQNEAQ (reference sequence). This CDR3 is 16 amino acids long. V dropped 5 bases and J dropped 0; count of bases not matched to a gene: 6. CDR3 sequence: CASSEAGGYSGNTIYF. DNA of the CDR3: TGTGCCAGCAGCGAAGCAGGGGGCTACTCTGGAAACACCATATATTTT.

V gene TRBV7-8 combines with J gene TRBJ2-5, with 12 nucleotides matching TRBD1. The germline V gene encodes CDR1 SGHVS and CDR2 FQNEAQ. J gave up 3 bases and V 5 bases, and 7 bases lay outside the gene matches. This CDR3 spans 16 amino acids. The CDR3 region has the DNA TGTGCCAGCAGCCAAACCGGGACAGGGGGCGAAGAGACCCAGTACTTC. This codes for CASSQTGTGGEETQYF.

V is TRBV3-1 (or the pseudogene TRBV3-2) and J is TRBJ2-2, with D tentatively TRBD2 (5 bases). Trimming cost V 4 bases and J 7 bases, with 10 bases left between them. This CDR3 comprises 13 residues. Germline V gene lookup returns CDR1 LGHDT and CDR2 YNNKEL (reference sequence). CDR3 region: CASSLGRDGELFF. DNA of the CDR3: TGTGCCAGCAGCCTCGGTCGGGACGGGGAGCTGTTTTTT.

The V call is TRBV4-2, the J call TRBJ2-1; D perhaps matches TRBD2 (5 bases). There are 15 residues in the CDR3. Germline-derived CDR1 and CDR2 are LGHNA and YNFKEQ. Between the trimmed V and J ends, which lost 0 bases and 4 bases, there was a span of 10 bases. CDR3 sequence (DNA): TGTGCCAGCAGCCAAGATGGAGGTCTGTACAATGAGCAGTTCTTC. This encodes CASSQDGGLYNEQFF.

The chain employs TRBV9 and TRBJ2-3; 8 bases agree with TRBD2. This CDR3 has 17 amino acids. The V segment lost 3 bases and the J segment 8 bases; nucleotides outside the gene matches: 17. Per germline, CDR1 SGDLS and CDR2 YYNGEE. Here the CDR3 reads CASSAGSVVGSGGTQYF. In DNA, the CDR3 is TGTGCCAGCAGCGCGGGCTCAGTGGTCGGCAGCGGGGGTACGCAGTATTTT. Supplemented by reference TRBV9 and TRBJ2-3, the full variable domain reads DSGVTQTPKHLITATGQRVTLRCSPRSGDLSVYWYQQSLDQGLQFLIQYYNGEERAKGNILERFSAQQFPDLHSELNLSSLELGDSALYFCASSAGSVVGSGGTQYFGPGTRLTVL.

The chain is built from TRBV4-2 and TRBJ1-1; unclear D gene. This CDR3 is built from 14 residues. Trimming shortened V by 1 base and J by 1 base, and 7 bases separated the two germline ends. Germline CDR1 LGHNA, CDR2 YNFKEQ. As DNA, the CDR3 is TGTGCCAGCAGCCAAGGATGGAGGAACACTGAAGCTTTCTTT. Amino acids: CASSQGWRNTEAFF.

The V gene is TRBV4-1, the J gene TRBJ1-3, with D perhaps TRBD1 (6 bases). CDR1 and CDR2 (germline): MGHRA, YSYEKL. V lost 1 base and J lost 4, with 20 bases in between. The CDR3 has 18 amino acids. Written as DNA, the CDR3 is TGCGCCAGCAGCCAAGTCCTCCCCGTTTTCGACAGGGGAAACACCATATATTTT. It translates to CASSQVLPVFDRGNTIYF.

The chain uses TRBV25-1 and TRBJ2-5, with 9 bases aligning to TRBD1. CDR3 length: 13 residues. The V gene's germline CDR1 is MGHDK and CDR2 SYGVNS. V was pared by 8 bases and J by 3 bases, with 4 bases of the junction left unmatched. The CDR3 here is CASAGQGKETQYF. As DNA, the CDR3 is TGTGCCAGCGCGGGACAGGGAAAAGAGACCCAGTACTTC.

The V and J genes are TRBV5-5 and TRBJ2-7, with 7 bases aligning to TRBD1. This CDR3 is 15 amino acids long. CDR1 is SGHKS and CDR2 is YYEKEE in the germline V gene (reference sequence). Losses at the gene ends were 2 bases for V and 4 bases for J; bases not matched to a gene: 9. As DNA, the CDR3 is TGTGCCAGCAGCTTAACAGGGACAGCGATATACGAGCAGTACTTC. This translates into CASSLTGTAIYEQYF. Supplemented by reference TRBV5-5 and TRBJ2-7, the full variable domain reads DAGVTQSPTHLIKTRGQQVTLRCSPISGHKSVSWYQQVLGQGPQFIFQYYEKEERGRGNFPDRFSARQFPNYSSELNVNALLLGDSALYLCASSLTGTAIYEQYFGPGTRLTVT.

The rearrangement links TRBV7-3 to TRBJ2-5; the D gene is possibly TRBD1 (5 bases). The V end lost 2 bases, the J end lost 5 bases, and 12 bases lay between the germline ends. Germline assignment: CDR1 SGHTA and CDR2 FQGTGA. The CDR3 runs 14 residues. The CDR3 protein is CASSLEGDGETQYF. In nucleotides, the CDR3 is TGTGCCAGCAGCTTAGAAGGGGATGGGGAGACCCAGTACTTC.

This chain joins TRBV3-1 (or the pseudogene TRBV3-2) and TRBJ1-1; D call uncertain. V was trimmed by 6 bases and J by 5 bases, leaving 16 bases between them. Germline-derived CDR1 and CDR2 are LGHDT and YNNKEL (reference sequence). This CDR3 is built from 14 residues. This CDR3 is CASSTSGERTEAFF. CDR3 DNA sequence: TGTGCCAGCAGTACCTCCGGGGAAAGGACTGAAGCTTTCTTT.

CDR3 protein: CASNARGLDGYTF. CDR3 nucleotide sequence: TGTGCCAGCAATGCCAGGGGGCTTGATGGCTACACCTTC. The rearrangement uses TRBV6-6 and TRBJ1-2, with 8 bases that match TRBD1. The V and J ends lost 7 bases and 6 bases, in that order; junction bases with no gene match: 7. CDR1 and CDR2 (germline): MNHNY, SVGAGI (reference sequence). The CDR3 covers 13 residues.

This chain connects TRBV11-2 to TRBJ2-2, with TRBD1 matching over 7 bases. The germline V gene encodes CDR1 SGHAT and CDR2 FQNNGV. Germline trimming cut 1 base from V and 4 bases from J; bases unmatched to any gene: 9. This CDR3 comprises 17 residues. The DNA of the CDR3 is TGTGCCAGCAGCTTAGCGGGACAGATAATCGTCACCGGGGAGCTGTTTTTT. Translating it yields CASSLAGQIIVTGELFF.

The rearrangement uses TRBV2 and TRBJ2-7; 7 positions match TRBD1. Germline loops: CDR1 SNHLY, CDR2 FYNNEI. This CDR3 contains 15 residues. Trimming cost V 9 bases and J 7 bases; bases outside gene matches: 18. The CDR3 sequence: CARRKQGTRFGEQYF. In DNA form, the CDR3 reads TGTGCCAGGAGGAAACAGGGGACCCGATTTGGTGAGCAGTACTTC.

This chain connects TRBV6-1 to TRBJ1-2; 7 nucleotides line up with TRBD1. J was trimmed by 7 bases and V by 2 bases; bases with no gene match: 13. CDR3 length: 16 amino acids. From germline, CDR1 is MNHNS and CDR2 SASEGT. Written as DNA, the CDR3 is TGTGCCAGCAGTGAAAAGATTACCAGAGGGGGCGGTGGCTACACCTTC. Its protein is CASSEKITRGGGGYTF.

This clone was picked up one time. The chain has TRBV19 and TRBJ2-3, with TRBD1 identical over 9 bases. V shed 5 bases and J 2 bases; nucleotides not matched to a gene: 11. Germline V lookup: CDR1 LNHDA, CDR2 SQIVND (reference sequence). CDR3 size: 17 residues. The CDR3 DNA is TGTGCCAGTAGTGGGGGACAGGGAAACTTTGACACAGATACGCAGTATTTT. Its translation: CASSGGQGNFDTDTQYF.

The V gene is TRBV12-3 or TRBV12-4, the J gene TRBJ1-6; D unresolved. The CDR3 spans 13 residues. The V gene lost 3 bases and the J gene lost 7 bases, with 7 bases spanning the gap. The CDR3 coding sequence is TGTGCCAGCAGTTTGAACACCAATTCACCCCTCCACTTT. Its protein product is CASSLNTNSPLHF.

J is TRBJ1-3 and V is TRBV18, with unresolved D. With 6 bases removed from V and 1 base from J, the gap between germline ends came to 7 bases. Germline CDR1 KGHSH, CDR2 LQKENI. The CDR3 is made up of 13 amino acids. The CDR3 sequence is CASSAGSGNTIYF. CDR3 bases: TGTGCCAGCTCTGCGGGGTCTGGAAACACCATATATTTT.

The chain links TRBV7-6 to TRBJ1-6; no definite D call. This CDR3 spans 19 amino acids. V dropped 4 bases and J dropped 0 bases, with 19 bases sitting between them. Germline CDR1 SGHVS, CDR2 FNYEAQ. CDR3 DNA sequence: TGTGCCAGCAGCTCCCAGGATTCTTCCGGGAGCTCCTATAATTCACCCCTCCACTTT. This sequence encodes CASSSQDSSGSSYNSPLHF.

The chain employs TRBV11-2 and TRBJ1-1, with TRBD1 matching 7 bases. V shed 3 bases, J shed 1 base, and the junction held 2 bases outside the gene matches. This CDR3 is 14 amino acids long. Germline lookup yields CDR1 SGHAT and CDR2 FQNNGV. CDR3 nucleotides: TGTGCCAGCAGCTTCGGGACAGCGAACACTGAAGCTTTCTTT. Translated: CASSFGTANTEAFF.

V usage is TRBV29-1 and J usage is TRBJ1-6; D remains ambiguous. From germline, CDR1 is SQVTM and CDR2 ANQGSEA. The CDR3 has 13 amino acids. V dropped 2 bases and J dropped 8 bases, with 10 bases sitting between them. The CDR3 sequence: CSVESSSDSPLHF. DNA of the CDR3: TGCAGCGTTGAAAGCTCCAGCGATTCACCCCTCCACTTT. Combining the CDR3 with reference TRBV29-1 and TRBJ1-6 gives the whole variable domain SAVISQKPSRDICQRGTSLTIQCQVDSQVTMMFWYRQQPGQSLTLIATANQGSEATYESGFVIDKFPISRPNLTFSTLTVSNMSPEDSSIYLCSVESSSDSPLHFGNGTRLTVT.

This chain links TRBV7-9 with TRBJ1-1; D uncertain. Germline V gives CDR1 SEHNR, CDR2 FQNEAQ (reference sequence). The V and J ends lost 1 base and 9 bases respectively, with 15 bases between them. The CDR3 sequence is 14 residues long. The CDR3 loop is CASSLGVGESKAFF. DNA of the CDR3: TGTGCCAGCAGCTTAGGGGTCGGGGAGAGCAAAGCTTTCTTT.

The chain has TRBV15 and TRBJ1-4; TRBD1 agrees at 10 bases. The CDR3 is 18 amino acids. Trimming took 6 bases from V and 8 from J; bases not matched to a gene: 18. CDR1 is LNHNV, CDR2 YYDKDF, per germline (reference sequence). This chain's CDR3 is CATSPGQGFKGTGEKLFF. Written as DNA, the CDR3 is TGTGCCACCAGTCCGGGACAGGGGTTCAAGGGTACGGGGGAAAAACTGTTTTTT.

V usage is TRBV2 and J usage is TRBJ1-5; the D is unclear. Germline CDR1 is SNHLY and CDR2 is FYNNEI. The CDR3 is made up of 14 amino acids. Trimming took off 5 bases at V and 4 bases at J, with 12 bases between the two ends. CDR3 protein: CASSTAGRNQPQHF. The CDR3 DNA follows: TGTGCCAGCAGTACCGCCGGTCGAAATCAGCCCCAGCATTTT.

A note on this clone: Other DNA sequences in this specimen translate into the identical CDR3. The chain links TRBV4-2 to TRBJ1-5, with 7 nucleotides matching TRBD1. CDR1 LGHNA and CDR2 YNFKEQ come from the germline V gene. The CDR3 contains 17 residues. J was trimmed by 4 bases and V by 1 base; bases with no gene match: 10. The CDR3 here is CASSQGATGVRNQPQHF. The CDR3 nucleotides are TGTGCCAGCAGCCAAGGGGCTACAGGGGTTCGGAATCAGCCCCAGCATTTT.